This is a list of T cell receptor beta chains from one sample in a study of OX40 agonist ivuxolimab in advanced cancers. Libraries were prepared by immunoSEQ multiplex PCR; TCRdb keeps only in-frame clonotypes and omits some of them. This table holds roughly 17,000 clones, 78% found once. Sequenced material: CD4+ or CD8+ T cells sorted from blood, taken in a trial of the OX40 agonist ivuxolimab. These TCRs come from an adult with an advanced solid tumor such as melanoma, head and neck, liver or kidney cancer. CDR3s include the opening cysteine and the closing phenylalanine or tryptophan. The order of the fields is CDR3 protein, D gene, V gene, J gene. The D gene is left open where the match is weak.

CASSATIAGGPGTDTQYF,TRBD2,TRBV5-1,TRBJ2-3
CSVPGTVEAFF,TRBD1,TRBV29-1,TRBJ1-1
CASSPGAGTYEQYF,NA,TRBV9,TRBJ2-7
CASSLGGPRTDTQYF,NA,TRBV6-5,TRBJ2-3
CASGFEGSYEQYF,NA,TRBV12-5,TRBJ2-7
CASSLGTSEEETQYF,TRBD2,TRBV19,TRBJ2-5
CASTVRANRGEYNEQFF,TRBD1,TRBV7-6,TRBJ2-1
CASSHLTGDTQYF,NA,TRBV28,TRBJ2-3
CASSIIGDTQYF,NA,TRBV19,TRBJ2-3
CASSGDRDQETQYF,TRBD1,TRBV7-8,TRBJ2-5
CASSGGLEQFF,NA,TRBV9,TRBJ2-1
CASSAGAYGYTF,NA,TRBV2,TRBJ1-2
CASSPHLELVGTDTQYF,NA,TRBV7-9,TRBJ2-3
CASSPGPPFSNQPQHF,NA,TRBV11-3,TRBJ1-5
CATRTGGGQPQHF,TRBD1,TRBV10-3,TRBJ1-5
CASSSSSYNEQFF,NA,TRBV7-9,TRBJ2-1
CASSLLRGFYTF,NA,TRBV6-5,TRBJ1-2
CASRLAGRSSYNEQFF,TRBD2,TRBV7-9,TRBJ2-1
CASIPGYGGEETQYF,TRBD2,TRBV6-5,TRBJ2-5
CSALYGYTF,NA,TRBV29-1,TRBJ1-2
CASTPYGQGNNQPQHF,NA,TRBV27,TRBJ1-5
CASSSEKHRNYGYTF,NA,TRBV5-6,TRBJ1-2
CASSRGTSGDDEQFF,TRBD2,TRBV18,TRBJ2-1
CASSSTGGYEQYF,TRBD1,TRBV7-3,TRBJ2-7
CASSPPRDSNEKLFF,NA,TRBV7-9,TRBJ1-4
CASTYGTVYNEQFF,TRBD1,TRBV10-2,TRBJ2-1
CASSIQGVNTGELFF,TRBD1,TRBV27,TRBJ2-2
CASSAVTGYTF,NA,TRBV19,TRBJ1-2
CASSLLSGINEQYF,TRBD2,TRBV5-1,TRBJ2-7
CASRPRGPYTGELFF,TRBD1,TRBV7-6,TRBJ2-2
CASSLGVVSYGYTF,NA,TRBV7-9,TRBJ1-2
CASSFSRQGRTYEQYF,TRBD1,TRBV13,TRBJ2-7
CASRGLAGGSGTDTQYF,TRBD2,TRBV7-9,TRBJ2-3
CASSQTGWDEQYF,TRBD1,TRBV27,TRBJ2-7
CASYSREVLSGYTF,NA,TRBV27,TRBJ1-2
CASSLVAGEYNEQFF,TRBD2,TRBV5-4,TRBJ2-1
CASSVQATGASSYEQYF,TRBD1,TRBV9,TRBJ2-7